Detailed here is one T cell receptor beta chain. There are 14 residues in the CDR3. Germline CDR1 GTSNPN, CDR2 SVGIG (reference sequence). The J segment lost 7 bases and the V segment lost 4 bases, leaving 5 bases of the junction unmatched. The source of the sample is a study of PD-L1 blockade in urothelial cancer. The data were produced by immunoSEQ multiplex PCR, yet TCRdb's version contains in-frame clones alone and is incomplete. The sample lists roughly 100,000 clones; over 75% were seen once. The material sequenced was PBMCs, taken around atezolizumab (anti-PD-L1) treatment. The chain joins TRBV30 to TRBJ1-6; TRBD1 matches at 9 bases. The source is a man aged 45-65 years with urothelial cancer. The CDR3 DNA reads TGTGCCTGGAACAGGGGGCTGGGAAATTCACCCCTCCACTTT. Translating it yields CAWNRGLGNSPLHF. Complete variable domain (other parts from reference TRBV30 and TRBJ1-6): SQTIHQWPATLVQPVGSPLSLECTVEGTSNPNLYWYRQAAGRGLQLLFYSVGIGQISSEVPQNLSASRPQDRQFILSSKKLLLSDSGFYLCAWNRGLGNSPLHFGNGTRLTVT.